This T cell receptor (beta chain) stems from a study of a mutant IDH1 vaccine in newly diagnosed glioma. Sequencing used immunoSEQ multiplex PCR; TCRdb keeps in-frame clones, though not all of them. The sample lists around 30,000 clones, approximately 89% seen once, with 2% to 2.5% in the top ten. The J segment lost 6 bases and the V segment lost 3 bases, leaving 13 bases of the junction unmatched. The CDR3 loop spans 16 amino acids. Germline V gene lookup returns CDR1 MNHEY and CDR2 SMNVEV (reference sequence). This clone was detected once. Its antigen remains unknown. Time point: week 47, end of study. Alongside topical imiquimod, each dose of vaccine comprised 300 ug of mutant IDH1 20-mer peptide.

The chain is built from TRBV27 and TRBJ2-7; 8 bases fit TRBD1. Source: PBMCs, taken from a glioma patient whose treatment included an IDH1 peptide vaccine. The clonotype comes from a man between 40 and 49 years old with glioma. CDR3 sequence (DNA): TGTGCCAGCAGTTTTAGGGGGACAGGCAACTGGGGCGAGCAGTACGTC. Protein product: CASSFRGTGNWGEQYV.